The rows below give T cell receptor beta chains drawn from one sample of a study of shared clonotypes between healthy human individuals. Here immunoSEQ multiplex PCR was the method, and the copy in TCRdb shows in-frame clones only, minus some. The table lists 2 million to 3 million clones, 93% of them singletons. Sequencing input: naive CD4+ T cells from PBMCs. The receptor source for this set is a man between 18 and 29 years old in good health. Some clones in this sample may be carry-over from other donors' samples. Both conserved end residues are part of each CDR3. The D gene is left open where the match is weak. Some rows have no size entry. The others give once, few or many, or a class for an expanded clone.

D: NA
J: TRBJ2-1
V: TRBV10-3
size: NA
CDR3: CAISESSTGGDEQFF
DNA: TGTGCCATCAGTGAGTCCAGTACCGGGGGTGATGAGCAGTTCTTC

D: NA
J: TRBJ1-1
V: TRBV11-2
size: NA
CDR3: CASSFNQGIEAFF
DNA: TGTGCCAGCAGCTTTAACCAAGGTATTGAAGCTTTCTTT

D: NA
J: TRBJ2-7
V: TRBV6-6
size: NA
CDR3: CASSYLAEQYF
DNA: TGTGCCAGCAGTTACTTGGCCGAGCAGTACTTC

D: NA
J: TRBJ2-3
V: TRBV11-2
size: NA
CDR3: CASSLELGAVSTDTQYF
DNA: TGTGCCAGCAGCTTAGAGTTGGGGGCAGTAAGCACAGATACGCAGTATTTT

D: TRBD2
J: TRBJ2-3
V: TRBV12-5
size: once
CDR3: CASGPLGRAADTQYF
DNA: TGTGCTAGTGGTCCCCTTGGGAGGGCGGCAGATACGCAGTATTTT

D: TRBD1
J: TRBJ2-3
V: TRBV2
size: NA
CDR3: CASSRDRQPIDTQYF
DNA: TGTGCCAGCAGTCGGGACAGGCAGCCGATAGATACGCAGTATTTT

D: NA
J: TRBJ1-5
V: TRBV28
size: NA
CDR3: CASSFVTVYQPQHF
DNA: TGTGCCAGCAGTTTCGTAACAGTGTATCAGCCCCAGCATTTT

D: NA
J: TRBJ2-7
V: TRBV25-1
size: few
CDR3: CASSDGGRSYEQYF
DNA: TGTGCCAGCAGTGACGGTGGGAGATCGTACGAGCAGTACTTC

D: NA
J: TRBJ2-1
V: TRBV6-6
size: NA
CDR3: CASSRDVYNEQFF
DNA: TGTGCCAGCAGCCGGGACGTCTACAATGAGCAGTTCTTC

D: NA
J: TRBJ2-5
V: TRBV18
size: NA
CDR3: CASSRSATPQETQYF
DNA: TGTGCCAGCTCACGGTCTGCGACTCCGCAAGAGACCCAGTACTTC

D: NA
J: TRBJ2-1
V: TRBV29-1
size: NA
CDR3: CSVGFSYNEQFF
DNA: TGCAGCGTTGGCTTTTCCTACAATGAGCAGTTCTTC

D: TRBD1
J: TRBJ2-6
V: TRBV7-3
size: NA
CDR3: CASSPNTGGSSGANVLTF
DNA: TGTGCCAGCAGCCCCAACACAGGGGGAAGCTCTGGGGCCAACGTCCTGACTTTC

D: TRBD2
J: TRBJ2-7
V: TRBV4-2
size: NA
CDR3: CASSQEGLAGGEEQYF
DNA: TGTGCCAGCAGCCAAGAGGGACTAGCGGGAGGCGAGGAGCAGTACTTC

D: TRBD1
J: TRBJ1-1
V: TRBV28
size: NA
CDR3: CASSSQGVLTEAFF
DNA: TGTGCCAGCAGTTCACAGGGGGTACTCACTGAAGCTTTCTTT

D: NA
J: TRBJ2-7
V: TRBV14
size: NA
CDR3: CASSLLGEQYF
DNA: TGTGCCAGCAGCCTCCTGGGGGAGCAGTACTTC

D: TRBD2
J: TRBJ2-7
V: TRBV7-9
size: NA
CDR3: CASSSGRAGYEQYF
DNA: TGTGCCAGCAGTAGCGGGAGGGCCGGGTACGAGCAGTACTTC

D: TRBD1
J: TRBJ2-6
V: TRBV10-3
size: NA
CDR3: CANSGQGINTGANVLTF
DNA: TGTGCCAACTCGGGACAGGGGATTAATACTGGGGCCAACGTCCTGACTTTC

D: NA
J: TRBJ1-1
V: TRBV6-6
size: NA
CDR3: CASSYGQGPNTEAFF
DNA: TGTGCCAGCAGTTACGGGCAGGGGCCTAACACTGAAGCTTTCTTT

D: TRBD2
J: TRBJ2-7
V: TRBV27
size: NA
CDR3: CASSSPLRLAMHF
DNA: TGTGCCAGCAGTTCCCCCCTAAGACTAGCAATGCACTTC

D: TRBD1
J: TRBJ1-2
V: TRBV6-5
size: NA
CDR3: CASRNRQGTYGYTF
DNA: TGTGCCAGCAGAAATAGACAGGGGACGTATGGCTACACCTTC

D: TRBD1
J: TRBJ1-1
V: TRBV18
size: NA
CDR3: CASSRRDRAPNTEAFF
DNA: TGTGCCAGCTCACGTCGGGACAGGGCCCCGAACACTGAAGCTTTCTTT

D: TRBD2
J: TRBJ2-1
V: TRBV5-4
size: NA
CDR3: CASSPAGGSSYNEQFF
DNA: TGTGCCAGCAGCCCGGCGGGGGGAAGCTCCTACAATGAGCAGTTCTTC

D: TRBD1
J: TRBJ1-1
V: TRBV11-2
size: NA
CDR3: CASSLAGDRGHAFF
DNA: TGTGCCAGCAGCTTAGCCGGGGACAGGGGGCATGCTTTCTTT

D: NA
J: TRBJ1-2
V: TRBV19
size: NA
CDR3: CASTFLEGYYGYTF
DNA: TGTGCCAGTACCTTCCTAGAGGGATACTATGGCTACACCTTC

D: NA
J: TRBJ2-1
V: TRBV4-3
size: NA
CDR3: CASSQDAFRAPNEQFF
DNA: TGCGCCAGCAGCCAAGATGCTTTTCGAGCGCCGAATGAGCAGTTCTTC

D: TRBD1
J: TRBJ2-7
V: TRBV5-1
size: once
CDR3: CASSAGTGFYEQYF
DNA: TGCGCCAGCAGCGCCGGGACAGGGTTCTACGAGCAGTACTTC

D: NA
J: TRBJ2-7
V: TRBV5-1
size: once
CDR3: CASSLEGPEQYF
DNA: TGCGCCAGCAGCTTGGAGGGCCCCGAGCAGTACTTC

D: NA
J: TRBJ1-2
V: TRBV29-1
size: NA
CDR3: CSVLDPNYGYTF
DNA: TGCAGCGTGTTGGACCCAAACTATGGCTACACCTTC

D: NA
J: TRBJ2-5
V: TRBV28
size: NA
CDR3: CASSFPGAQKTQYF
DNA: TGTGCCAGCAGTTTCCCGGGGGCCCAAAAGACCCAGTACTTC

D: NA
J: TRBJ2-3
V: TRBV2
size: NA
CDR3: CASHAGPGPGTQYF
DNA: TGTGCCAGCCACGCGGGACCCGGCCCGGGTACGCAGTATTTT

D: NA
J: TRBJ2-7
V: TRBV6-6
size: NA
CDR3: CASSYGRRFAYEQYF
DNA: TGTGCCAGCAGTTACGGTCGGCGGTTCGCCTACGAGCAGTACTTC

D: TRBD2
J: TRBJ2-2
V: TRBV9
size: NA
CDR3: CASSAKLAGITGELFF
DNA: TGTGCCAGCAGCGCCAAACTAGCGGGAATCACCGGGGAGCTGTTTTTT

D: NA
J: TRBJ1-4
V: TRBV7-6
size: NA
CDR3: CASSRAASRITNEKLFF
DNA: TGTGCCAGCAGCCGTGCGGCCAGCCGAATCACTAATGAAAAACTGTTTTTT

D: TRBD1
J: TRBJ1-2
V: TRBV6-5
size: once
CDR3: CASSFTGGGYTF
DNA: TGTGCCAGCAGTTTCACAGGGGGCGGCTACACCTTC

D: NA
J: TRBJ2-1
V: TRBV29-1
size: once
CDR3: CSVEHWGRDHNEQFF
DNA: TGCAGCGTTGAACATTGGGGGCGGGACCACAATGAGCAGTTCTTC

D: TRBD1
J: TRBJ2-1
V: TRBV7-3
size: NA
CDR3: CASSSQVQGDNEQFF
DNA: TGTGCCAGCAGCTCGCAAGTACAGGGGGACAATGAGCAGTTCTTC

D: NA
J: TRBJ1-5
V: TRBV5-6
size: NA
CDR3: CASSSTLSNQPQHF
DNA: TGTGCCAGCAGCTCGACACTTAGCAATCAGCCCCAGCATTTT

D: TRBD1
J: TRBJ2-7
V: TRBV28
size: NA
CDR3: CASSFGQGFYEQYF
DNA: TGTGCCAGCAGTTTCGGACAGGGATTCTACGAGCAGTACTTC

D: NA
J: TRBJ1-2
V: TRBV6-6
size: NA
CDR3: CASHVVGYGYTF
DNA: TGTGCCAGCCATGTGGTCGGCTATGGCTACACCTTC

D: TRBD1
J: TRBJ1-1
V: TRBV9
size: NA
CDR3: CASSAYQGVNTEAFF
DNA: TGTGCCAGCAGCGCGTACCAGGGGGTGAACACTGAAGCTTTCTTT

D: NA
J: TRBJ1-2
V: TRBV2
size: NA
CDR3: CASRQGSNYGYTF
DNA: TGTGCCAGCAGACAGGGCTCGAACTATGGCTACACCTTC

D: TRBD1
J: TRBJ1-2
V: TRBV9
size: NA
CDR3: CASTLLGTGHYGYTF
DNA: TGTGCCAGCACCCTTCTCGGGACAGGCCACTATGGCTACACCTTC